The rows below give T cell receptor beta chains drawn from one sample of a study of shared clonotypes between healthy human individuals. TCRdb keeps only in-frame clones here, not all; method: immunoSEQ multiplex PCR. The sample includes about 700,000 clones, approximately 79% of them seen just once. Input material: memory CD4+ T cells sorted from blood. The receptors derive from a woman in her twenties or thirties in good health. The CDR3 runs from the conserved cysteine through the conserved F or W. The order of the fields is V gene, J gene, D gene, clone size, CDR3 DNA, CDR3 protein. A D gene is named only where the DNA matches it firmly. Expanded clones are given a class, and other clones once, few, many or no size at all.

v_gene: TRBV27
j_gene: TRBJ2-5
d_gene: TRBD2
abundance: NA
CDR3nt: TGTGCCAGCAGTGCACTAGCGGGAGGGCCTGAGACCCAGTACTTC
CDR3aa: CASSALAGGPETQYF

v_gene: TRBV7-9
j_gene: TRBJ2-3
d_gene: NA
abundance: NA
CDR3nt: TGTGCCAGCAGCTTAAGGCAGGCAGATACGCAGTATTTT
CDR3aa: CASSLRQADTQYF

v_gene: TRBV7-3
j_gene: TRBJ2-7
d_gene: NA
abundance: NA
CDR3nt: TGTGCCAGCAGCTTAACCCCCAACTCCTACGAGCAGTACTTC
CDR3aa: CASSLTPNSYEQYF

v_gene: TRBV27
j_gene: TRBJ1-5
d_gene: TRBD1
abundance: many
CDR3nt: TGTGCCAGCAGTTACCAGGGGGGGGATCAGCCCCAGCATTTT
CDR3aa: CASSYQGGDQPQHF

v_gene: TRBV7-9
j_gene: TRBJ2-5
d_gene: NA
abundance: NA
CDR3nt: TGTGCCAGCAGCCTCCGGGACGGAGGTGCCCAGTACTTC
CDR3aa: CASSLRDGGAQYF

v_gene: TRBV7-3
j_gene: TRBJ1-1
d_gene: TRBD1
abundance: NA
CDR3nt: TGTGCCAGCAGCCGACAGGGTACGGGCACTGAAGCTTTCTTT
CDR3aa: CASSRQGTGTEAFF

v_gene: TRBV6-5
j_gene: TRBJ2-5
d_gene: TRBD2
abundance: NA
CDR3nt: TGTGCCAGCAGAGGGGCGGGGGTGAGGACCCAGTACTTC
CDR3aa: CASRGAGVRTQYF

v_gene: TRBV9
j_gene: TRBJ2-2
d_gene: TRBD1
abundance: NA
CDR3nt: TGTGCCAGCAGCGTCGGACAGGGGGTGCGCACCGGGGAGCTGTTTTTT
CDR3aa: CASSVGQGVRTGELFF

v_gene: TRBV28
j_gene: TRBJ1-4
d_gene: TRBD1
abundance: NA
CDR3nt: TGTGCCAGCAGTCGGCTCCCCGGGACAGGGTCGCCCCTTGAAAAACTGTTTTTT
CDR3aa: CASSRLPGTGSPLEKLFF

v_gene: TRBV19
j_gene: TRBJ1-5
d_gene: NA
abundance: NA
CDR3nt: TGTGCCAGTAGTATAGGGGCGGGCGGAGGGCGTTGGCCCCAGCATTTT
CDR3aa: CASSIGAGGGRWPQHF

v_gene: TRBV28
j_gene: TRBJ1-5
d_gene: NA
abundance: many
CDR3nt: TGTGCCAGCAGTCCTGGTGAACTGGGCGGCCAGCCCCAGCATTTT
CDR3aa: CASSPGELGGQPQHF

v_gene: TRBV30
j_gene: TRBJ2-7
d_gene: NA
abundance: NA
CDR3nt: TGTGCCTGGAGTGTAACCCCCTACGAGCAGTACTTC
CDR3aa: CAWSVTPYEQYF

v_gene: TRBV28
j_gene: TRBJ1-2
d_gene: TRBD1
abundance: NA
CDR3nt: TGTGCCATCCACCCCCGGGACAGGAGACTCTATGGCTACACCTTC
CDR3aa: CAIHPRDRRLYGYTF

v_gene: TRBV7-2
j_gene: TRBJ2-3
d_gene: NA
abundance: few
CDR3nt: TGTGCCAGCAGCGCGACAGTACTTGGCACAGATACGCAGTATTTT
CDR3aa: CASSATVLGTDTQYF

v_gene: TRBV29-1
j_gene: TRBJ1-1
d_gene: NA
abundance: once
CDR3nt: TGCAGCGTTGAGGGGACCCTGGGGACTGAAGCTTTCTTT
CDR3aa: CSVEGTLGTEAFF

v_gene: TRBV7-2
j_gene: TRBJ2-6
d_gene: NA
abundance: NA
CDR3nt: TGTGCCAGCAGCCCCGACTTGGTTCGGGCCAACGTCCTGACTTTC
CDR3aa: CASSPDLVRANVLTF

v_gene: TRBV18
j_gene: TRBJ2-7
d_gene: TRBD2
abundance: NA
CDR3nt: TGTGCCAGCTCACCACCGGCGGGAGGGTTTAAAGAGCAGTACTTC
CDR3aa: CASSPPAGGFKEQYF

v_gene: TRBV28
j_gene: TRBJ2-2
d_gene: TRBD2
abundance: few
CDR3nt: TGTGCCAGCTCGAGCGGGAGTCTGTCCGGGGAGCTGTTTTTT
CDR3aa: CASSSGSLSGELFF

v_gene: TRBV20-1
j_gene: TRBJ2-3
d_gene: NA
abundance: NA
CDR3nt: TGCAGTGCCGGGATTACAGATACGCAGTATTTT
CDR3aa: CSAGITDTQYF

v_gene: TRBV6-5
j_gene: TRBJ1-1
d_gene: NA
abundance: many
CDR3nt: TGTGCCAGCACCGTAATCAGTGGAGGAACTGAAGCTTTCTTT
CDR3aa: CASTVISGGTEAFF

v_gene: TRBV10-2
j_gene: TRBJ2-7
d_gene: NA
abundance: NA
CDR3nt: TGCGCCACAGGGACCGAAAATTACGAGCAGTACTTC
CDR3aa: CATGTENYEQYF

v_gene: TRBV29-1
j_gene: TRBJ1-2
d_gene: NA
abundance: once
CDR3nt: TGCAGCGTTGAAGATTGGCCGTCCACTTATGGCTACACCTTC
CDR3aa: CSVEDWPSTYGYTF

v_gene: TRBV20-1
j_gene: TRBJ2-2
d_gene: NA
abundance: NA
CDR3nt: TGCAGTGCTATACAAGCCGGGGAGCTGTTTTTT
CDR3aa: CSAIQAGELFF

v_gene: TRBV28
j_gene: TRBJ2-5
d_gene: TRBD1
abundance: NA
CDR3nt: TGTGCCAGCAGATCCCCCGGGACAGGGGGAAAGACCCAGTACTTC
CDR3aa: CASRSPGTGGKTQYF

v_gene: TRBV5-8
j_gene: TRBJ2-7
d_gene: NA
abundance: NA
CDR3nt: TGTGCCAGCAGCTTGCGTCAGCAGGGAGGCTACGAGCAGTACTTC
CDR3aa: CASSLRQQGGYEQYF

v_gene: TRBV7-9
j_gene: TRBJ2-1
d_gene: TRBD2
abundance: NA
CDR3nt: TGTGCCAGCAGCTTAGTTAAGGTGGGAGGGGTGAATGAGCAGTTCTTC
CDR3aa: CASSLVKVGGVNEQFF